This T cell receptor (beta chain) was sequenced for a study of T cells in Graves' hyperthyroidism and ophthalmopathy. Isolation of PBMCs was performed on around 9.4 ml fresh peripheral blood. The sample holds many counts of this clonotype. There were TCR beta CDR3 regions amplified from RNA transcripts. HTBI primers drove first-round RT-PCR of the TCR CDR3. TCRdb reprocessed the multiplex PCR reads with MiXCR, giving one entry per CDR3 protein. The sample has a few hundred thousand distinct CDR3 sequences, approximately 14% seen once. This CDR3 region has 14 residues. Germline CDR1 reads MNHNS; CDR2 reads SASEGT. V was pared by 0 bases and J by 8 bases, with 11 bases between.

Source material: blood. The chain has TRBV6-1 and TRBJ2-1, with D possibly being TRBD1 (5 bases). This clonotype was sampled from a woman between 18 and 30 years old with Graves' hyperthyroidism. This CDR3 is CASSEAHSRDEQFF. The CDR3 nucleotides read TGTGCCAGCAGTGAAGCGCATTCCAGGGATGAGCAGTTCTTC.